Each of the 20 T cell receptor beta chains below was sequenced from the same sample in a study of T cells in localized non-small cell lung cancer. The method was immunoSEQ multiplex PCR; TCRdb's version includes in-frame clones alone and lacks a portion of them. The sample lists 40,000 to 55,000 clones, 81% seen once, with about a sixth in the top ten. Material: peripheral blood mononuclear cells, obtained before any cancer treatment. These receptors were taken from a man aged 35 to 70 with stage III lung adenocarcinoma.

The CDR3 is CASSGAGGFPNEQFF. CDR3 nucleotides: TGTGCCAGCAGCGGAGCGGGGGGGTTTCCTAATGAGCAGTTCTTC. The V call is TRBV11-2, the J call TRBJ2-1, with 10 bases fitting TRBD2. Germline values: CDR1 SGHAT, CDR2 FQNNGV. The CDR3 totals 15 residues. V dropped 5 bases and J dropped 7; count of bases not matched to a gene: 8.

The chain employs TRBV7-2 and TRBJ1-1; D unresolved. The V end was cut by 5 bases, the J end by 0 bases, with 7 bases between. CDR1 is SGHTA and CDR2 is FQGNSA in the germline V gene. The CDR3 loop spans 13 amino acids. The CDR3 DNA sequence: TGTGCCAGCAGCCCACAACTGAACACTGAAGCTTTCTTT. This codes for CASSPQLNTEAFF.

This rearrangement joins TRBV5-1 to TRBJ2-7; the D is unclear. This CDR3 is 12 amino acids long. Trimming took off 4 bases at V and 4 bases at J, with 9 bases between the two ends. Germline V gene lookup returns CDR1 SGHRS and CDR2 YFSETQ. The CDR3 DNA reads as TGCGCCAGCAGCGAATCATCTTACGAGCAGTACTTC. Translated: CASSESSYEQYF.

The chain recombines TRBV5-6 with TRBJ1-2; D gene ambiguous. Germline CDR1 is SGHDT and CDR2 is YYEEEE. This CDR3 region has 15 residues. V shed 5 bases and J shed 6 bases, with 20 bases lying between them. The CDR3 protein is CASRPGPRLAHGYTF. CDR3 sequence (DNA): TGTGCCAGCAGACCCGGCCCCCGGCTGGCGCATGGCTACACCTTC.

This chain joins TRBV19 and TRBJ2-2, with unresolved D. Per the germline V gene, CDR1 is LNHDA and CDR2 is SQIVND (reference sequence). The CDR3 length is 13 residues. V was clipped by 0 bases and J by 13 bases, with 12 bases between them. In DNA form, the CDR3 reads TGTGCCAGTAGTATAGAAAATACCGGGCCGCTGTTTTTT. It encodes CASSIENTGPLFF.

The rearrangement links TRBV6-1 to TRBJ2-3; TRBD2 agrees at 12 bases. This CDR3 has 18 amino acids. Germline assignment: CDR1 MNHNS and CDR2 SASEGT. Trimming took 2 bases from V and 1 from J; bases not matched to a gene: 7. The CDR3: CASSERGLAGTGTDTQYF. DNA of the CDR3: TGTGCCAGCAGTGAACGCGGACTAGCGGGGACCGGCACAGATACGCAGTATTTT.

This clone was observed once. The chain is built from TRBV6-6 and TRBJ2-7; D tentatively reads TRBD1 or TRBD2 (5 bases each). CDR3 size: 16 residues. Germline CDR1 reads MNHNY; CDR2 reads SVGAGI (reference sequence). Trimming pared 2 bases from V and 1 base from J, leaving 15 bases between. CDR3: CASSYARQGESYEQYF. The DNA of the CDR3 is TGTGCCAGCAGTTACGCCAGGCAGGGAGAGTCCTACGAGCAGTACTTC.

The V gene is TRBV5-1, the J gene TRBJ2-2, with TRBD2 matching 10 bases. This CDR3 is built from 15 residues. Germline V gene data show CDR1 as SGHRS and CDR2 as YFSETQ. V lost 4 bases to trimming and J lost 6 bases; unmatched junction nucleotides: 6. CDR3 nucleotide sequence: TGCGCCAGCAGCAGGGAAGGGACTAGCGCCGGGGAGCTGTTTTTT. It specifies CASSREGTSAGELFF. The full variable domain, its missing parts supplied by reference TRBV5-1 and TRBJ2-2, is KAGVTQTPRYLIKTRGQQVTLSCSPISGHRSVSWYQQTPGQGLQFLFEYFSETQRNKGNFPGRFSGRQFSNSRSEMNVSTLELGDSALYLCASSREGTSAGELFFGEGSRLTVL.

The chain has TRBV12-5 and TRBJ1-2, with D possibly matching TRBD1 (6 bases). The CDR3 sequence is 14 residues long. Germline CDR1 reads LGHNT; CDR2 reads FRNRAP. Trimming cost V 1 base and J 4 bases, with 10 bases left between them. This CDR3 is CASGLGADSYGYTF. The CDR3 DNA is TGTGCTAGTGGTTTGGGAGCGGACAGCTATGGCTACACCTTC.

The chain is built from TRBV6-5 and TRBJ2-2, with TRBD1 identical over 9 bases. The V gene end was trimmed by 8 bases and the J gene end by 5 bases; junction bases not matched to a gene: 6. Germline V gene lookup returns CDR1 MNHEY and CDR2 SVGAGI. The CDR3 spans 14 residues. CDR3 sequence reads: CASRGTGLTGELFF. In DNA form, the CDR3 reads TGTGCCAGCCGGGGGACAGGGTTGACCGGGGAGCTGTTTTTT.

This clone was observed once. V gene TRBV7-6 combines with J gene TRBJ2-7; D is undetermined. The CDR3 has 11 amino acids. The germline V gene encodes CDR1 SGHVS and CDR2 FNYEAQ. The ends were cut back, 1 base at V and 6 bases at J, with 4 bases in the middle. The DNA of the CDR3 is TGTGCCAGCAGCTTAGAGTCCGAGCAGTACTTC. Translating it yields CASSLESEQYF.

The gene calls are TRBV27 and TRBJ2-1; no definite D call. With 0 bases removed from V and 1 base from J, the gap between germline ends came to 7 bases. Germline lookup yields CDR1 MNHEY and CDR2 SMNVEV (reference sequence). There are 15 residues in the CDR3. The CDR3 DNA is TGTGCCAGCAGTTTATCATTTGATTCCTACAATGAGCAGTTCTTC. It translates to CASSLSFDSYNEQFF.

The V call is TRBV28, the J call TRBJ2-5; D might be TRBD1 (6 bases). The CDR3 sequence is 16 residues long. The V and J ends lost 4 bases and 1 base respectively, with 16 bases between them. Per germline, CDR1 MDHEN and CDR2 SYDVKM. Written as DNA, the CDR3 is TGTGCCAGCAGTTCGCGGAGCAGGGGCCTCCAAGAGACCCAGTACTTC. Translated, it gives CASSSRSRGLQETQYF.

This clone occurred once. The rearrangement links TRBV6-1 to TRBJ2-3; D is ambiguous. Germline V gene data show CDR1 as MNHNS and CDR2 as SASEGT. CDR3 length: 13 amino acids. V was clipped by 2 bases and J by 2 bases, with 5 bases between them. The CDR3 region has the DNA TGTGCCAGCAGTGAATGGTCCACAGATACGCAGTATTTT. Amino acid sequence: CASSEWSTDTQYF.

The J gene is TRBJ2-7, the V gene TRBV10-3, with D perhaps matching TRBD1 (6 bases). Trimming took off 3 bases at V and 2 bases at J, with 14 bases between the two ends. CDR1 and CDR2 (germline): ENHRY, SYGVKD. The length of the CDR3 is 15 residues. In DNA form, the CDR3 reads TGTGCCATCAGTGATCGGTCAGGGGCCACCTACGAGCAGTACTTC. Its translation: CAISDRSGATYEQYF.

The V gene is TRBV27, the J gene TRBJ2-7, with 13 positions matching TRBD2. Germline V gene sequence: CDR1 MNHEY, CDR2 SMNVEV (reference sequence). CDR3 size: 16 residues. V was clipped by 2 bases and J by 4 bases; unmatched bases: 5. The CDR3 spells CASSLRTSGGSYEQYF. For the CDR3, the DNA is TGTGCCAGCAGTTTACGGACTAGCGGGGGATCATACGAGCAGTACTTC.

CDR3 nucleotides: TGCGCCAGCAGCTCCCCCGTGGGTAGCCAAGAGACCCAGTACTTC. Protein product: CASSSPVGSQETQYF. The V and J genes are TRBV5-1 and TRBJ2-5; no clear D gene. V lost 3 bases to trimming and J lost 1 base, with 13 bases between them. Germline values: CDR1 SGHRS, CDR2 YFSETQ. This CDR3 region has 15 residues.

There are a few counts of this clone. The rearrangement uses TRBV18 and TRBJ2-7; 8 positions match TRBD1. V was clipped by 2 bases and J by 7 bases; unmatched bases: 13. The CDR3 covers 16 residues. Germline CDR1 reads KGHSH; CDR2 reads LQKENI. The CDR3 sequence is CASSPSRGRLAEEQYF. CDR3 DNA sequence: TGTGCCAGCTCACCATCCAGGGGGCGGTTGGCTGAAGAGCAGTACTTC. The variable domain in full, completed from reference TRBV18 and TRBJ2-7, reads NAGVMQNPRHLVRRRGQEARLRCSPMKGHSHVYWYRQLPEEGLKFMVYLQKENIIDESGMPKERFSAEFPKEGPSILRIQQVVRGDSAAYFCASSPSRGRLAEEQYFGPGTRLTVT.

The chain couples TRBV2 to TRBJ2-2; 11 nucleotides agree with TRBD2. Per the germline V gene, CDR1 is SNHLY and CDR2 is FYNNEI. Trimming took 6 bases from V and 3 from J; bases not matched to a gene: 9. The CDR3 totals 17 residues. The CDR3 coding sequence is TGTGCCAGCAGCCGTACCACTAGCGGGGGATACACCGGGGAGCTGTTTTTT. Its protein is CASSRTTSGGYTGELFF.

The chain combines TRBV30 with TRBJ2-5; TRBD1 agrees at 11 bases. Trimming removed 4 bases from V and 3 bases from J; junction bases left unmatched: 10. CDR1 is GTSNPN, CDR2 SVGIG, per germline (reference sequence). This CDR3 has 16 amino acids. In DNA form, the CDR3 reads TGTGCCTGGACCCACGTCCGGGACAGGGGGGAAGAGACCCAGTACTTC. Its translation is CAWTHVRDRGEETQYF.